This T cell receptor beta chain emerged from a study of blood T cells in healthy people across ages. Germline CDR1 SGDLS, CDR2 YYNGEE. V lost 3 bases and J 3 bases, leaving 9 bases between the germline ends. The CDR3 covers 13 residues. A second PCR, run for about 6 to 11 cycles, used a sample-barcoded 5' primer plus a J-beta primer mix. Each TCR beta cDNA got a 12-nucleotide random molecular identifier. TCRdb redid the calling of the 5' RACE reads with MiXCR, one entry per CDR3 protein. This repertoire shows around 800,000 distinct CDR3 sequences, roughly 24% found once; its top ten account for approximately 2.9%. These same records also appear under a second study, on T cells of mothers and their children. That paper states: The output of TCR recombination is shaped by thymic selection similarly in related and unrelated pairs.

The receptor was isolated from a boy younger than 18 in good health. Input material: blood. The chain carries TRBV9 and TRBJ1-1, with D unresolved. CDR3 residues: CASSAPGYTEAFF. In nucleotides, the CDR3 is TGTGCCAGCAGCGCCCCTGGGTACACTGAAGCTTTCTTT.